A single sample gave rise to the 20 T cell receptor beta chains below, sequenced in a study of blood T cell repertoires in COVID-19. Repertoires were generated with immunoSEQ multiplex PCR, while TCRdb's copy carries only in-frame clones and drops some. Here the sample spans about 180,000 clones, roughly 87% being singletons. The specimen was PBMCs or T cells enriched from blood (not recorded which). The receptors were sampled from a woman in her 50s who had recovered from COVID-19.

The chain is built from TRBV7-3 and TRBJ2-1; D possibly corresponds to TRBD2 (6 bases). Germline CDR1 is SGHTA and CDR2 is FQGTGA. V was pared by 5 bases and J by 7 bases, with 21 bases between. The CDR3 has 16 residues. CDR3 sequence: CASSPNAWTTRNEQFF. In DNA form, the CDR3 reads TGTGCCAGCAGCCCCAACGCCTGGACTACCCGTAATGAGCAGTTCTTC.

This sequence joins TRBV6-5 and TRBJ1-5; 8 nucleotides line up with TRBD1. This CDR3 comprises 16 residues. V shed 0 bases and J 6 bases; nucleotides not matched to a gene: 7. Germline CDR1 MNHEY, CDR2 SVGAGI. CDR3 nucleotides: TGTGCCAGCAGTTACTCGAGGTGGACAGGGACTCAGCCCCAGCATTTT. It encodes CASSYSRWTGTQPQHF.

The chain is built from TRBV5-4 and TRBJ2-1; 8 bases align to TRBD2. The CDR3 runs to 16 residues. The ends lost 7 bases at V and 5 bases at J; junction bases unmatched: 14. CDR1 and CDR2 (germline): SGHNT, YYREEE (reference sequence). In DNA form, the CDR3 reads TGTGCCAGCGCGATACCTCGGGGGGGTTACAACAATGAGCAGTTCTTC. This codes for CASAIPRGGYNNEQFF.

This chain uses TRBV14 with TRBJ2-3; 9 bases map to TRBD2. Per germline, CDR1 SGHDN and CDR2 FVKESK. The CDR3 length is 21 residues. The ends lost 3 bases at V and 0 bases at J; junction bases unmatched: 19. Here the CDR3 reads CASSHSLRWGASGASTDTQYF. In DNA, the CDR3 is TGTGCCAGCAGCCATAGTCTCCGATGGGGGGCTAGCGGGGCTAGCACAGATACGCAGTATTTT. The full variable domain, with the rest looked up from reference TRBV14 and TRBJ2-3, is EAGVTQFPSHSVIEKGQTVTLRCDPISGHDNLYWYRRVMGKEIKFLLHFVKESKQDESGMPNNRFLAERTGGTYSTLKVQPAELEDSGVYFCASSHSLRWGASGASTDTQYFGPGTRLTVL.

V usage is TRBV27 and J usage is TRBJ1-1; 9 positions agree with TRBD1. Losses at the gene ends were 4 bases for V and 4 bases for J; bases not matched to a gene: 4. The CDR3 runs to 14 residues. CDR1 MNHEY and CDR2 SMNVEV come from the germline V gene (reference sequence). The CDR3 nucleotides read TGTGCCAGCAGTTCCCGACAGGGGGGCACTGAAGCTTTCTTT. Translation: CASSSRQGGTEAFF.

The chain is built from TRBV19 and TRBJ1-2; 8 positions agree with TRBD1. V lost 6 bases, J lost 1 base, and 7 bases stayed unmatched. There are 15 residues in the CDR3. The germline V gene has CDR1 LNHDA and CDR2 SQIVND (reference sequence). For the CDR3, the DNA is TGTGCCAGTAGGGCCGGGACAGGAGATAACTATGGCTACACCTTC. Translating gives CASRAGTGDNYGYTF.

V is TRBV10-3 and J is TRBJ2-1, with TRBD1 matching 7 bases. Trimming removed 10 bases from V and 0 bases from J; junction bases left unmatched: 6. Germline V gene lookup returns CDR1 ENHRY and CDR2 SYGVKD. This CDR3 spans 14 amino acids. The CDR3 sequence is CATGQESSYNEQFF. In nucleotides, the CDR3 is TGTGCCACCGGACAGGAGAGCTCCTACAATGAGCAGTTCTTC.

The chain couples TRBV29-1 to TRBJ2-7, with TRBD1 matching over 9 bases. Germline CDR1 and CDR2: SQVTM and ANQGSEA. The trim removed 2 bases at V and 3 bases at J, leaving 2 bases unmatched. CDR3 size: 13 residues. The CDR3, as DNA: TGCAGCGTTGAAACAGGGGGCTTCTACGAGCAGTACTTC. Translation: CSVETGGFYEQYF.

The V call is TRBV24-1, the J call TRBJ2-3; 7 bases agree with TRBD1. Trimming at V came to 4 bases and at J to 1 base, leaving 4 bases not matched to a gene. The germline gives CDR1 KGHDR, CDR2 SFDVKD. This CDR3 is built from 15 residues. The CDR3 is CATSEHRGRTDTQYF. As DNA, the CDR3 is TGTGCCACCAGTGAACACAGGGGTCGCACAGATACGCAGTATTTT.

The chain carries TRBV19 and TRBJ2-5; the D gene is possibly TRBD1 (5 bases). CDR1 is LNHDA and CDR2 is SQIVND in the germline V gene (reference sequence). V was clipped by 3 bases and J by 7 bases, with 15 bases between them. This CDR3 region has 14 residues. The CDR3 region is CASSIDPGQVTQYF. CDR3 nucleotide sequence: TGTGCCAGTAGTATCGACCCAGGGCAGGTGACCCAGTACTTC.

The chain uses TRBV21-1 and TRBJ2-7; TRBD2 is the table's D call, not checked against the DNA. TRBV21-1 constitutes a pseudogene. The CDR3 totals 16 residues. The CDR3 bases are TGTGCCAGCAGCAAAGACAGGGGTAGCGGGAGTCGGGAGCAGTACTTC. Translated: CASSKDRGSGSREQYF.

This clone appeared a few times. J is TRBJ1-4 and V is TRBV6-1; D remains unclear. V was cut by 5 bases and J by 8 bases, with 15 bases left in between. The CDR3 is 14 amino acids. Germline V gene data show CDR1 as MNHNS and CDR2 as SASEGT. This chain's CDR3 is CASSQTEVYEKLFF. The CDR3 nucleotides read TGTGCCAGCAGTCAAACCGAGGTATACGAAAAACTGTTTTTT.

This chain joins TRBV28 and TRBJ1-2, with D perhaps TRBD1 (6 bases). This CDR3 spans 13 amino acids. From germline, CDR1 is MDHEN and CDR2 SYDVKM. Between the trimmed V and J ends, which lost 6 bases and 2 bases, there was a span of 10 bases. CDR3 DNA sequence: TGTGCCAGCAGGGGGACAATCAACTATGGCTACACCTTC. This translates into CASRGTINYGYTF.

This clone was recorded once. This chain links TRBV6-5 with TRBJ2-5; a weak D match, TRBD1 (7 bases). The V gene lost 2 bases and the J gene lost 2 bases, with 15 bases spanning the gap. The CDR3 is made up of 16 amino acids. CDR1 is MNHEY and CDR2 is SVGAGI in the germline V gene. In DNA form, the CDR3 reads TGTGCCAGCAGTTACCGCGAGGGGGGACAGCAAGAGACCCAGTACTTC. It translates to CASSYREGGQQETQYF.

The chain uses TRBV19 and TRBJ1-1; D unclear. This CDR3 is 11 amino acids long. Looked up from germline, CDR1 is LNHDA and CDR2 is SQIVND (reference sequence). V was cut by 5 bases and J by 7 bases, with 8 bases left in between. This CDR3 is CASSYYGEAFF. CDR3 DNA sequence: TGTGCCAGTAGTTACTACGGTGAAGCTTTCTTT.

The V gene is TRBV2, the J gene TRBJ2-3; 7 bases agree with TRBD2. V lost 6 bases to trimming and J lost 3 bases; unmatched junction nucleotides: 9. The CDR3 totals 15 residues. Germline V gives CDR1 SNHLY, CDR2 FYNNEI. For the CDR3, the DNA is TGTGCCAGCAGGGAGCTAGCGGAAAATACAGATACGCAGTATTTT. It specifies CASRELAENTDTQYF.

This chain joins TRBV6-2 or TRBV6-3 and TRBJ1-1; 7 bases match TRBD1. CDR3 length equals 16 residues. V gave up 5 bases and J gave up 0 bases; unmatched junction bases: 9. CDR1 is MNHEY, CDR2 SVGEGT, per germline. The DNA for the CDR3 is TGTGCCAGCAGTCAGAGGGACAGATTAATGAACACTGAAGCTTTCTTT. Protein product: CASSQRDRLMNTEAFF.

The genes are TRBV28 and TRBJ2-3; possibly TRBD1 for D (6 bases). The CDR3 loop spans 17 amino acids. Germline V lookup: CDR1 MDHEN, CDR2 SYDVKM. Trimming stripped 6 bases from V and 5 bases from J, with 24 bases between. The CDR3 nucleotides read TGTGCCAGCAGCGCTTGGGGGCAGGTGAGGGTCCAAGATACGCAGTATTTT. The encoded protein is CASSAWGQVRVQDTQYF.

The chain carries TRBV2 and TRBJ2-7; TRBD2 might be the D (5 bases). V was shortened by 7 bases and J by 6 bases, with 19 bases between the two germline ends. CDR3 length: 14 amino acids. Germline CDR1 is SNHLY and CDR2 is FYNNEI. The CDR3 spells CASTILGGSGEQYF. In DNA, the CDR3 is TGTGCCAGCACTATTCTAGGAGGTTCGGGCGAGCAGTACTTC.

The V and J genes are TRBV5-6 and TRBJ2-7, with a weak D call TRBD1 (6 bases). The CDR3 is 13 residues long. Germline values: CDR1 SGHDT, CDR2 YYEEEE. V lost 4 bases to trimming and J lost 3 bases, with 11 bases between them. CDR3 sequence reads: CASSGRGGYEQYF. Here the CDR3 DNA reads TGTGCCAGCAGCGGCCGAGGGGGCTACGAGCAGTACTTC.